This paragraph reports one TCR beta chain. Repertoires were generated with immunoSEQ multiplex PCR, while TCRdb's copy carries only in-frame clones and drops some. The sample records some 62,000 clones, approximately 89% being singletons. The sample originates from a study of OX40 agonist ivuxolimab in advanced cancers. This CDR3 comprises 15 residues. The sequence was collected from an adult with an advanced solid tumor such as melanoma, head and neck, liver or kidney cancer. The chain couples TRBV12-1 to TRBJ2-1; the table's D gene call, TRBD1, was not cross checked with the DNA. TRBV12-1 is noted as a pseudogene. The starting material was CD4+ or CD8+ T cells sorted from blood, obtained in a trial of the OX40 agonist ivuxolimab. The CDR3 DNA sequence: TGTGCCAGCAGCCGCGGGACAGTCACCTACAATGAGCAGTTCTTC. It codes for CASSRGTVTYNEQFF.